The present T cell receptor beta chain was sequenced within a study of post-analysis software for immune sequencing data. Study summary: Patients with relapsing-remitting, secondary progressive and progressive-relapsing multiple sclerosis courses were all represented.

Remarks on this clonotype: As yet, its antigen is unknown. No DNA is shown, since the ends of the CDR3 on it are uncertain; the CDR3 is the one TCRdb lists.

Unique molecular identifiers were present in the TCR beta cDNA libraries. TCRdb recomputed calls from the PCR reads with MiXCR, one row per CDR3 protein. The sample has 700,000 to 800,000 distinct CDR3 sequences, less than 35% seen once; the top ten hold roughly 0.54%. Germline assignment: CDR1 MNHNS and CDR2 SASEGT. The CDR3 adds up to 18 amino acids, both ends counted. Notes on the study in general: Samples made in the same batch grouped tightly together by F measure. Compared against controls, patients with multiple sclerosis displayed significantly lower normalized Chao1 diversity. TRBV5-6, TRBV5-1 and TRBV20-1 were among several TRBV segments more frequent in patients than controls.

This sequence originates from a girl under 18 with multiple sclerosis. The sequencing sample was made of blood. The J gene is TRBJ2-2, the V gene TRBV6-1; TRBD2 is taken as the D call from the table, unchecked against the DNA. CDR3 sequence: CASSGRAVARGITGERFF.